This TCR beta chain derives from a study of T cell changes during pregnancy in multiple sclerosis. The CDR3 has 16 residues. Trimming shortened V by 5 bases and J by 9 bases, and 22 bases separated the two germline ends. Germline CDR1 and CDR2: PRHDT and FYEKMQ (reference sequence). Here immunoSEQ multiplex PCR was the method, and the copy in TCRdb shows in-frame clones only, minus some. The sample lists some 93,000 clones; 91% were seen once. This clone was detected only once. This receptor was obtained from a female donor in good health, enrolled as a control in a pregnancy study. The V gene is TRBV13, the J gene TRBJ1-4; a possible D gene is TRBD1 (6 bases). The sample consisted of peripheral blood, taken after pregnancy. This CDR3 reads CASSLHRTARGQKLFF. The CDR3 DNA reads TGTGCCAGCAGCCTGCATAGGACAGCCCGAGGTCAAAAACTGTTTTTT.